This T cell receptor (beta chain) came from a study of OX40 agonist ivuxolimab in advanced cancers. Looking at the study overall: Ivuxolimab is an agonistic anti-OX40 (CD134) antibody, and patients were treated with it.

The germline V gene encodes CDR1 MNHNS and CDR2 SASEGT. The V gene lost 2 bases and the J gene lost 8 bases, with 9 bases spanning the gap. CDR3 size: 12 residues. Note on this clone: Antigen unknown.

Systemic immunosuppression or a history of autoimmune disease excluded patients. General observations from the study: At 0.1 to 3.0 mg/kg, CD4+ and CD8+ blood T cells expanded clonally by week 6.

This table comes from immunoSEQ multiplex PCR, and its TCRdb copy is limited to in-frame clones, with some not included. The sample has approximately 70,000 clones, around 94% seen once. This rearrangement joins TRBV6-1 to TRBJ1-2; D is uncertain. Sequencing was performed on CD4+ or CD8+ T cells sorted from blood, taken in a trial of the OX40 agonist ivuxolimab. The sequence came from an adult with an advanced solid tumor such as melanoma, head and neck, liver or kidney cancer. The CDR3 sequence is CASSEWGGGYTF. Here the CDR3 DNA reads TGTGCCAGCAGTGAATGGGGAGGCGGCTACACCTTC.